This TCR beta chain stems from a study of neurological immune-mediated disorders. This clonotype was recorded at least ten times. With 10-nucleotide random UMIs included, cDNA was synthesized by 5'RACE. Each CDR3 protein is one row after TCRdb ran MiXCR on the 5' RACE reads. The sample shows some 14,000 distinct CDR3 sequences, around 9.3% of them seen only once. V lost 5 bases to trimming and J lost 3 bases; unmatched junction nucleotides: 1. Germline V gives CDR1 MNHEY, CDR2 SVGAGI. This CDR3 has 12 amino acids. Volunteers at a blood bank in Maryland, USA, were the healthy controls. The origin of this receptor is a woman aged 35 to 49 in good health. The material sequenced was PBMCs. The gene calls are TRBV6-5 and TRBJ2-7; TRBD1 agrees at 7 bases. In nucleotides, the CDR3 is TGTGCCAGCAGTCGGGACAGCTACGAGCAGTACTTC. Translated: CASSRDSYEQYF.